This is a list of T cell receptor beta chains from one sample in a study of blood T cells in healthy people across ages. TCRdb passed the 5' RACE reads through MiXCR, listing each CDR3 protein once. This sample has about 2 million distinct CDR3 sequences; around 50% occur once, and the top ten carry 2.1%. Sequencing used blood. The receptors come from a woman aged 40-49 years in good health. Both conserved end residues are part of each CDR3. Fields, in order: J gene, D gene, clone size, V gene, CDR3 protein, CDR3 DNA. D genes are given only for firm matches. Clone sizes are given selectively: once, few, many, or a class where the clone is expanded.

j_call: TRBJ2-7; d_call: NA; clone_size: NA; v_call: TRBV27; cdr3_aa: CASSVLVGSYEQYF; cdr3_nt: TGTGCCAGCAGCGTACTAGTGGGCAGTTACGAGCAGTACTTC
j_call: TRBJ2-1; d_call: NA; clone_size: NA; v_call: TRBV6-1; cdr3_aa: CASSTVPQETQFF; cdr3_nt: TGTGCCAGCAGCACCGTTCCTCAAGAGACCCAGTTCTTC
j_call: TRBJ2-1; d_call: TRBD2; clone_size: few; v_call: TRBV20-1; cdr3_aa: CSARVWGTSPLNEQFF; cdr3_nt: TGCAGTGCTAGGGTTTGGGGGACTAGCCCACTCAATGAGCAGTTCTTC
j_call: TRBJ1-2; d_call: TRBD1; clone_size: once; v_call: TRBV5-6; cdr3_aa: CASSLPGTGFGYTF; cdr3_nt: TGTGCCAGCAGCCTTCCCGGGACAGGGTTTGGCTACACCTTC
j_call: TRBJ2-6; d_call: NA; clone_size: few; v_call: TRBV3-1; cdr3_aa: CASTPNPFSGANVLTF; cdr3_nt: TGTGCCAGCACCCCGAACCCTTTTTCTGGGGCCAACGTCCTGACTTTC
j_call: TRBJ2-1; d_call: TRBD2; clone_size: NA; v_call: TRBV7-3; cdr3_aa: CASSSQRGGRDEQFF; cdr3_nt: TGTGCCAGCAGCTCGCAGCGGGGGGGAAGGGATGAGCAGTTCTTC
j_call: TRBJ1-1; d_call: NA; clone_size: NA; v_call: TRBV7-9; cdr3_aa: CASVVAGVTAEAFF; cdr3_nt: TGTGCCTCTGTTGTTGCTGGTGTGACCGCTGAAGCTTTCTTT
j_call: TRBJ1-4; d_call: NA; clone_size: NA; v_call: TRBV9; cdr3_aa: CASSVFSRENEKLFF; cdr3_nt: TGTGCCAGCAGCGTATTTTCACGGGAGAATGAAAAACTGTTTTTT
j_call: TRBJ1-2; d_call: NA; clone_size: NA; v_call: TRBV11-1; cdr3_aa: CASSFSDTNYDYTF; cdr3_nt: TGTGCCAGCAGCTTCTCAGACACTAACTATGACTACACCTTC
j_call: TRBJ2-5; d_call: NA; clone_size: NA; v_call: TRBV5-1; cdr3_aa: CASSLAPGNQETQYF; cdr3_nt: TGCGCCAGCAGCTTGGCACCGGGCAACCAAGAGACCCAGTACTTC
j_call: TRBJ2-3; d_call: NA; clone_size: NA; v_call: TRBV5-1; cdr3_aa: CASSLESRFADTQYF; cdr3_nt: TGCGCCAGCAGCTTGGAAAGTCGTTTTGCGGATACGCAGTATTTT
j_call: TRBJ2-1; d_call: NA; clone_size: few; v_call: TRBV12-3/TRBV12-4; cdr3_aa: CASSSQGGRSEQFF; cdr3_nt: TGTGCCAGCAGTTCACAGGGGGGGAGGAGTGAGCAGTTCTTC
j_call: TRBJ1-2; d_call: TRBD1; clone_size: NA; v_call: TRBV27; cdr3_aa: CASSALVQGFNYGYTF; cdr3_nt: TGTGCCAGCAGTGCTCTAGTACAGGGGTTTAACTATGGCTACACCTTC
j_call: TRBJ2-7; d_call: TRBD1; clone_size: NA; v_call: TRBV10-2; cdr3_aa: CASSAGGVYEQYF; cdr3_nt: TGCGCCAGCAGTGCAGGGGGAGTCTACGAGCAGTACTTC
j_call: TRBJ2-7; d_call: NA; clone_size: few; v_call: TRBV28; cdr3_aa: CASSLSPTGRSYEQYF; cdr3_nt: TGTGCCAGCAGTTTATCCCCGACAGGTCGGTCCTACGAGCAGTACTTC
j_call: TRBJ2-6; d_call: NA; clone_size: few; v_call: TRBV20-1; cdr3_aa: CSARRTGYSGANVLTF; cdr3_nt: TGCAGTGCTAGACGGACGGGGTACTCTGGGGCCAACGTCCTGACTTTC
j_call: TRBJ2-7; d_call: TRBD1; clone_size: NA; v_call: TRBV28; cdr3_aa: CASRYRGSHEQYF; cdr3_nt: TGCGCCAGCAGGTACAGGGGTTCACACGAGCAGTACTTC
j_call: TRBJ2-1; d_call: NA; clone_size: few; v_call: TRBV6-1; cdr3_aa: CASSLSTKPPYNEQFF; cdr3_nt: TGTGCCAGCAGTTTATCAACTAAACCCCCCTACAATGAGCAGTTCTTC
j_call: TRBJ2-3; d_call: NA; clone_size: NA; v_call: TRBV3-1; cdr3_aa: CASSPPDRTDTQYF; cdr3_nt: TGTGCCAGCAGCCCTCCCGACAGGACAGATACGCAGTATTTT
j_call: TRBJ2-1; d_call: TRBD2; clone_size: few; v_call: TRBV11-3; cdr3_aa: CASSWTSGGADNEQFF; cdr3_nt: TGTGCCAGCAGCTGGACTAGCGGGGGGGCGGACAATGAGCAGTTCTTC
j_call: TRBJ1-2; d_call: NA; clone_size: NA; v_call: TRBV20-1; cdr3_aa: CSARYRVSNGYTF; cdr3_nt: TGCAGTGCTCGCTACAGGGTATCCAATGGCTACACCTTC
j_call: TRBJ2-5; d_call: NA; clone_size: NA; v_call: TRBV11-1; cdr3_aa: CASSARIGQRQETQYF; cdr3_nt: TGTGCCAGCAGCGCGCGCATCGGGCAGCGCCAAGAGACCCAGTACTTC
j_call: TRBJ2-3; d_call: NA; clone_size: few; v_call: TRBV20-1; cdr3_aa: CSAWGRADTQYF; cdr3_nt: TGCAGTGCTTGGGGACGGGCAGATACGCAGTATTTT